This T cell receptor beta chain was recorded in a study of CD8 T cells in Susac syndrome. In blood CD8+ and CD4+ T cells, TCR beta underwent sequencing. The controls were healthy donors who were matched for age and sex. Random hexamers served to reverse transcribe roughly 0.5 to 1 ug RNA. A multiplex approach, immunoSEQ multiplex PCR, amplified TCR beta CDR3 across 54 Vbeta and 13 Jbeta. TCRdb reanalysed the immunoSEQ multiplex PCR reads using MiXCR and keeps one entry per CDR3 protein. This sample yields more than 40,000 distinct CDR3 sequences, of which more than 85% are seen a single time; roughly 0.52% belongs to the top ten. Germline V gives CDR1 MNHNY, CDR2 SVGAGI (reference sequence). The CDR3 has 13 amino acids. Trimming took 8 bases from V and 6 from J; bases not matched to a gene: 10.

This TCR came from a human donor in good health. J is TRBJ2-7 and V is TRBV6-6; TRBD1 matches at 7 bases. Material for sequencing was CD8+ T cells from PBMCs. The CDR3 region is CASSTGVVPEQYF. The DNA of the CDR3 is TGTGCCAGCTCCACAGGGGTTGTTCCCGAGCAGTACTTC.